These 24 T cell receptor beta chains were all obtained from the same sample, sequenced in a study of T-cell reconstitution after alpha-beta-depleted transplantation in children. A TCRbeta library incorporating unique molecular identifiers was prepared. Via MiXCR, TCRdb re-called the PCR reads, giving one row per CDR3 protein. The sample contains around 300,000 distinct CDR3 sequences, roughly 12% of which appear only once. Sequenced material: peripheral blood, taken 180 days after TCRalphabeta/CD19-depleted stem cell transplant. All receptors come from a male patient under 10 years old who had a stem cell transplant for chronic granulomatous disease, so the T cells may come from the graft donor.

The sample holds many counts of this clonotype. The chain links TRBV6-1 to TRBJ2-6; 7 positions agree with TRBD2. This CDR3 is built from 18 residues. Unmatched junction bases numbered 16, after V lost 8 bases and J lost 3 bases. Germline V lookup: CDR1 MNHNS, CDR2 SASEGT. CDR3 residues: CASGGIWSGILGANVLTF. The CDR3 coding sequence is TGTGCCAGCGGGGGGATCTGGAGCGGGATTCTTGGGGCCAACGTCCTGACTTTC.

This clonotype has at least ten counts. The CDR3 coding sequence is TGCGCCAGCAGCTTGGCCGGACAGGGCCAAGAGACCCAGTACTTC. Translating gives CASSLAGQGQETQYF. This chain uses TRBV5-1 with TRBJ2-5; TRBD1 matches 8 bases. After removal of 0 bases from V and 1 base from J, the junction contained 2 bases not matched to a gene. The germline gives CDR1 SGHRS, CDR2 YFSETQ. The CDR3 is made up of 15 amino acids.

This clonotype was counted at least ten times. The chain links TRBV5-1 to TRBJ2-1, with a tentative D call TRBD2 (6 bases). The CDR3 has 16 amino acids. The germline gives CDR1 SGHRS, CDR2 YFSETQ. Trimming shortened V by 0 bases and J by 10 bases, and 20 bases separated the two germline ends. CDR3 nucleotide sequence: TGCGCCAGCAGCTTGGGTGAGGGAAGCGGGTTCCGCGAGCAGTTCTTC. Its protein is CASSLGEGSGFREQFF.

The chain couples TRBV12-3 or TRBV12-4 to TRBJ1-1, with 9 bases aligning to TRBD1. The CDR3 runs to 15 residues. Losses at the gene ends were 4 bases for V and 5 bases for J; bases not matched to a gene: 8. Written as DNA, the CDR3 is TGTGCCAGCAGTTATGCCGGGACAGGGAATACTGAAGCTTTCTTT. Amino acid sequence: CASSYAGTGNTEAFF.

This clonotype has ten or more counts. J is TRBJ2-3 and V is TRBV6-5; weak D call: TRBD1 (5 bases). The CDR3 is made up of 15 amino acids. Trimming removed 6 bases from V and 1 base from J, with 14 bases in between. Germline assignment: CDR1 MNHEY and CDR2 SVGAGI. DNA for the CDR3: TGTGCCAGCAGGGGGATACAGGAAGGCACAGATACGCAGTATTTT. It yields the protein CASRGIQEGTDTQYF.

The table lists this clonotype with many counts. The chain has TRBV7-2 and TRBJ2-2; maybe TRBD2 (6 bases). Trimming took 5 bases from V and 8 from J, leaving 21 bases between them. Per the germline V gene, CDR1 is SGHTA and CDR2 is FQGNSA. CDR3 size: 16 residues. The DNA of the CDR3 is TGTGCCAGCAGCACCGACCCGACTAGTCGTCGAGGGGAGCTGTTTTTT. Encoded protein: CASSTDPTSRRGELFF. Filled out from reference TRBV7-2 and TRBJ2-2, the complete variable domain reads GAGVSQSPSNKVTEKGKDVELRCDPISGHTALYWYRQSLGQGLEFLIYFQGNSAPDKSGLPSDRFSAERTGGSVSTLTIQRTQQEDSAVYLCASSTDPTSRRGELFFGEGSRLTVL.

There are many counts of this clonotype. This rearrangement joins TRBV28 to TRBJ2-3; D unclear. Trimming pared 2 bases from V and 4 bases from J, leaving 4 bases between. The germline V gene encodes CDR1 MDHEN and CDR2 SYDVKM. The CDR3 is 12 residues long. As DNA, the CDR3 is TGTGCCAGCAGTTTAGGCCCAGATACGCAGTATTTT. Its protein is CASSLGPDTQYF.

This clonotype showed up many times. This CDR3 is CASSLGAAEAFF. The CDR3 bases are TGTGCCAGCAGTTTAGGGGCAGCTGAAGCTTTCTTT. V usage is TRBV12-3 or TRBV12-4 and J usage is TRBJ1-1; no clear D gene. The CDR3 has 12 residues. Trimming pared 1 base from V and 6 bases from J, leaving 6 bases between.

The sample holds many counts of this clonotype. J is TRBJ2-5 and V is TRBV18; perhaps TRBD1 as D (6 bases). Germline values: CDR1 KGHSH, CDR2 LQKENI. Trimming took 6 bases from V and 2 from J, leaving 10 bases between them. This CDR3 region has 13 residues. CDR3 nucleotide sequence: TGTGCCAGCTCCAACAGGGTTCAAGAGACCCAGTACTTC. It is translated as CASSNRVQETQYF.

This clonotype was picked up many times. CDR3 nucleotides: TGTGCCAGCAATTCCGGGACAGGGGCTCCTACTCCTGGTAATGAGCAGTTCTTC. It is translated as CASNSGTGAPTPGNEQFF. This sequence joins TRBV28 and TRBJ2-1; TRBD1 matches 10 bases. Germline CDR1 and CDR2: MDHEN and SYDVKM. V was clipped by 7 bases and J by 7 bases; unmatched bases: 19. CDR3 length equals 18 residues. The variable domain in full, with the rest retrieved from reference TRBV28 and TRBJ2-1, is DVKVTQSSRYLVKRTGEKVFLECVQDMDHENMFWYRQDPGLGLRLIYFSYDVKMKEKGDIPEGYSVSREKKERFSLILESASTNQTSMYLCASNSGTGAPTPGNEQFFGPGTRLTVL.

This clonotype has more than one count but fewer than ten. The chain is built from TRBV12-3 or TRBV12-4 and TRBJ2-7; no firm D call. Trimming took off 1 base at V and 0 bases at J, with 16 bases between the two ends. CDR3 length: 17 residues. As DNA, the CDR3 is TGTGCCAGCAGTTTAGAATTGGGCGGATGGAGCTCCTACGAGCAGTACTTC. This gives the protein CASSLELGGWSSYEQYF.

This clonotype turned up a few times. The CDR3: CASSLVQDTQYF. The CDR3 region has the DNA TGTGCCAGCAGTCTGGTCCAAGATACGCAGTATTTT. This chain links TRBV28 with TRBJ2-3; D gene ambiguous. V was pared by 5 bases and J by 5 bases, with 8 bases between. From germline, CDR1 is MDHEN and CDR2 SYDVKM. The CDR3 loop spans 12 amino acids.

This clonotype was seen many times. The chain carries TRBV5-1 and TRBJ2-7; 11 bases are a match to TRBD1. Germline lookup yields CDR1 SGHRS and CDR2 YFSETQ. The CDR3 contains 18 residues. J lost 1 base, V lost 2 bases, and 11 bases had no gene match. CDR3 amino acids: CASSLTGTGGGRSYEQYF. Here the CDR3 DNA reads TGCGCCAGCAGCTTAACCGGGACAGGGGGGGGTCGGTCCTACGAGCAGTACTTC.

This clonotype has at least ten counts. The CDR3 is CASSPRGITGVRGYTF. The DNA for the CDR3 is TGTGCCAGCAGTCCTCGGGGCATAACAGGGGTGAGAGGCTACACCTTC. The rearrangement links TRBV12-3 or TRBV12-4 to TRBJ1-2; 7 bases agree with TRBD1. The CDR3 spans 16 residues. V was clipped by 5 bases and J by 8 bases; unmatched bases: 17.

This chain links TRBV27 with TRBJ2-5; D perhaps matches TRBD2 (5 bases). This CDR3 spans 13 amino acids. V lost 9 bases, J lost 2 bases, and 13 bases lay in between. Germline loops: CDR1 MNHEY, CDR2 SMNVEV (reference sequence). The CDR3 protein is CARRLAPQETQYF. The CDR3 DNA follows: TGTGCCAGGAGGCTAGCCCCTCAAGAGACCCAGTACTTC.

Regarding this clonotype: It may be a read error: a sequence one base away is much more abundant. This chain joins TRBV28 and TRBJ2-1; no clear D. Germline CDR1 and CDR2: MDHEN and SYDVKM. The CDR3 totals 12 residues. CDR3 amino acids: CATSSDYNEQFF. The CDR3 DNA is TGTGCCACCAGTTCCGACTACAATGAGCAGTTCTTC. Using reference TRBV28 and TRBJ2-1 for the parts outside the CDR3, the full variable domain is DVKVTQSSRYLVKRTGEKVFLECVQDMDHENMFWYRQDPGLGLRLIYFSYDVKMKEKGDIPEGYSVSREKKERFSLILESASTNQTSMYLCATSSDYNEQFFGPGTRLTVL.

This clonotype was counted between two and nine times. The V gene is TRBV9, the J gene TRBJ2-1; D is ambiguous. CDR3 size: 15 residues. The V end was cut by 0 bases, the J end by 3 bases, with 10 bases between. CDR1 and CDR2 (germline): SGDLS, YYNGEE. The CDR3 DNA is TGTGCCAGCAGCGTAGGAAGTAAGAGCTACAATGAGCAGTTCTTC. It yields the protein CASSVGSKSYNEQFF.

Many counts were recorded for this clonotype. The rearrangement uses TRBV20-1 and TRBJ1-1; D not certain. Trimming took 3 bases from V and 7 from J, leaving 9 bases between them. Germline values: CDR1 DFQATT, CDR2 SNEGSKA (reference sequence). This CDR3 region has 11 residues. The CDR3 is CSASYGNEAFF. The CDR3 DNA sequence: TGCAGTGCTAGTTACGGGAATGAAGCTTTCTTT.

The sample holds many counts of this clonotype. The chain recombines TRBV24-1 with TRBJ2-1; D is unresolved. The V end lost 4 bases, the J end lost 0 bases, and 9 bases lay between the germline ends. Germline CDR1 reads KGHDR; CDR2 reads SFDVKD. The CDR3 has 15 residues. The CDR3: CATSDISRSYNEQFF. The CDR3 DNA sequence: TGTGCCACCAGTGACATCAGTCGCTCCTACAATGAGCAGTTCTTC.

This clonotype has a count of ten or more. The V gene is TRBV5-4, the J gene TRBJ1-1; no clear D. The CDR3 totals 14 residues. CDR1 and CDR2 from the germline V gene are SGHNT and YYREEE (reference sequence). V was cut by 4 bases and J by 0 bases, with 10 bases left in between. The chain's CDR3 is CASSPQLMNTEAFF. In DNA form, the CDR3 reads TGTGCCAGCAGCCCTCAACTCATGAACACTGAAGCTTTCTTT.

This clonotype was observed at least ten times. The chain links TRBV27 to TRBJ2-5; weak D call: TRBD1 (5 bases). Germline CDR1 reads MNHEY; CDR2 reads SMNVEV (reference sequence). Trimming removed 5 bases at V and 4 bases at J, with 11 bases between. CDR3 length equals 13 residues. CDR3 amino acids: CASSPYRGETQYF. The CDR3 coding sequence is TGTGCCAGCAGTCCCTATAGGGGAGAGACCCAGTACTTC.

This clonotype was observed many times. This sequence joins TRBV12-3 or TRBV12-4 and TRBJ2-2; no clear D gene. The CDR3 extends over 11 amino acids. Trimming removed 3 bases at V and 8 bases at J, with 4 bases between. The DNA of the CDR3 is TGTGCCAGCAGTTTGTCGGGGGAGCTGTTTTTT. This gives the protein CASSLSGELFF.

This clonotype appeared many times. V gene TRBV29-1 combines with J gene TRBJ2-7; D is perhaps TRBD1 (5 bases). The CDR3 loop spans 12 amino acids. Trimming shortened V by 7 bases and J by 0 bases, and 10 bases separated the two germline ends. Germline CDR1 reads SQVTM; CDR2 reads ANQGSEA. In DNA form, the CDR3 reads TGCAGCGCTTTAGGGGACTCCTACGAGCAGTACTTC. Translation: CSALGDSYEQYF.

This clonotype has a count of ten or more. The chain couples TRBV7-3 to TRBJ2-1; D gene unclear. V was shortened by 3 bases and J by 4 bases, with 7 bases between the two germline ends. Germline-derived CDR1 and CDR2 are SGHTA and FQGTGA. The CDR3 contains 13 residues. CDR3 nucleotides: TGTGCCAGCAGCTTCGACATGTACAATGAGCAGTTCTTC. Its protein is CASSFDMYNEQFF.